A single sample is the source of the 22 T cell receptor beta chains below, sequenced in a study of CD8+ T cells in alopecia areata. Extracted from the samples, RNA was reverse transcribed into cDNA to serve as the sequencing template. The data were produced by immunoSEQ multiplex PCR, yet TCRdb's version contains in-frame clones alone and is incomplete. Seen here are over 120,000 clones, nearly 55% observed once, and the top ten hold less than 20%. Treatment of the sample: oral pan-JAK inhibitor, 5-10 mg twice daily. The sequenced sample was CD8+ T cells sorted from blood, obtained at week 4, from a patient treated with tofacitinib. These receptor sequences come from a human donor with alopecia areata.

The chain is built from TRBV2 and TRBJ2-4; D is perhaps TRBD1 or TRBD2 (5 bases each). This CDR3 has 16 residues. CDR1 is SNHLY, CDR2 FYNNEI, per germline. Trimming removed 1 base at V and 2 bases at J, with 12 bases between. The CDR3: CASSEGGEGTKNIQYF. CDR3 DNA: TGTGCCAGCAGTGAAGGGGGCGAGGGAACCAAAAACATTCAGTACTTC.

V usage is TRBV7-9 and J usage is TRBJ2-1, with unresolved D. V was trimmed by 2 bases and J by 7 bases, leaving 9 bases between them. In germline, CDR1 is SEHNR, CDR2 FQNEAQ (reference sequence). CDR3 size: 13 residues. The CDR3, as DNA: TGTGCCAGCAGCTTACCACAGAGGAATGAGCAGTTCTTC. The encoded protein is CASSLPQRNEQFF. Combining the CDR3 with reference TRBV7-9 and TRBJ2-1 gives the whole variable domain DTGVSQNPRHKITKRGQNVTFRCDPISEHNRLYWYRQTLGQGPEFLTYFQNEAQLEKSRLLSDRFSAERPKGSFSTLEIQRTEQGDSAMYLCASSLPQRNEQFFGPGTRLTVL.

The genes are TRBV9 and TRBJ2-3; a weak D match, TRBD1 (6 bases). Between the trimmed V and J ends, which lost 5 bases and 4 bases, there was a span of 17 bases. Germline values: CDR1 SGDLS, CDR2 YYNGEE. The CDR3 consists of 15 residues. CDR3 nucleotide sequence: TGTGCCAGCAGTCCTAGTGGGGGCGCGCCAGATACGCAGTATTTT. Translated: CASSPSGGAPDTQYF.

The chain employs TRBV27 and TRBJ2-7; D not certain. Germline-derived CDR1 and CDR2 are MNHEY and SMNVEV (reference sequence). Trimming stripped 6 bases from V and 0 bases from J, with 9 bases between. This CDR3 is built from 13 residues. Here the CDR3 reads CASRAYLSYEQYF. The CDR3 coding sequence is TGTGCCAGCAGAGCCTATCTCTCCTACGAGCAGTACTTC.

The chain uses TRBV7-9 and TRBJ2-1; no reliable D call. This CDR3 has 16 amino acids. V was cut by 5 bases and J by 3 bases, with 17 bases left in between. The germline gives CDR1 SEHNR, CDR2 FQNEAQ (reference sequence). CDR3 nucleotides: TGTGCCAGCAGCCAAGGTGACTCCGACAACTACAATGAGCAGTTCTTC. Its translation is CASSQGDSDNYNEQFF.

This rearrangement joins TRBV2 to TRBJ2-7; D is unclear. Germline V lookup: CDR1 SNHLY, CDR2 FYNNEI. The CDR3 is 13 residues long. Trimming took 6 bases from V and 3 from J, leaving 12 bases between them. Here the CDR3 reads CASRERIFYEQYF. The DNA for the CDR3 is TGTGCCAGCAGGGAACGGATTTTCTACGAGCAGTACTTC. Drawing the rest from reference TRBV2 and TRBJ2-7, the complete variable domain is EPEVTQTPSHQVTQMGQEVILRCVPISNHLYFYWYRQILGQKVEFLVSFYNNEISEKSEIFDDQFSVERPDGSNFTLKIRSTKLEDSAMYFCASRERIFYEQYFGPGTRLTVT.

This chain joins TRBV4-1 and TRBJ2-1; D unresolved. Germline CDR1 reads MGHRA; CDR2 reads YSYEKL. This CDR3 region has 13 residues. Trimming cost V 1 base and J 8 bases, with 9 bases left between them. CDR3 sequence (DNA): TGCGCCAGCAGCCAAGTTGGCGGTGATGAGCAGTTCTTC. It translates to CASSQVGGDEQFF.

This clone has just a few counts. This sequence joins TRBV4-1 and TRBJ2-7; no clear D gene. With 4 bases removed from V and 0 bases from J, the gap between germline ends came to 16 bases. This CDR3 is 16 amino acids long. Germline CDR1 is MGHRA and CDR2 is YSYEKL. CDR3 in amino acids: CASSPIRTLSSYEQYF. CDR3 in DNA: TGCGCCAGCAGCCCAATCCGAACCCTCAGCTCCTACGAGCAGTACTTC.

The J gene is TRBJ2-2, the V gene TRBV9; D ambiguous. The germline V gene encodes CDR1 SGDLS and CDR2 YYNGEE. Trimming took off 0 bases at V and 4 bases at J, with 10 bases between the two ends. This CDR3 is built from 15 residues. CDR3 protein: CASSVGRSVTGELFF. The CDR3 bases are TGTGCCAGCAGCGTAGGCAGGTCGGTCACCGGGGAGCTGTTTTTT.

The chain is built from TRBV13 and TRBJ2-1; 7 bases map to TRBD2. In germline, CDR1 is PRHDT, CDR2 FYEKMQ (reference sequence). The length of the CDR3 is 14 residues. V lost 0 bases to trimming and J lost 5 bases; unmatched junction nucleotides: 1. CDR3 residues: CASSLGGGDNEQFF. In DNA, the CDR3 is TGTGCCAGCAGCTTAGGTGGGGGGGACAATGAGCAGTTCTTC. Together with reference TRBV13 and TRBJ2-1, the CDR3 gives the full variable domain: AAGVIQSPRHLIKEKRETATLKCYPIPRHDTVYWYQQGPGQDPQFLISFYEKMQSDKGSIPDRFSAQQFSDYHSELNMSSLELGDSALYFCASSLGGGDNEQFFGPGTRLTVL.

The CDR3 loop is CASSYSKDREAFF. CDR3 nucleotides: TGTGCCAGCAGTTACTCGAAAGACAGGGAAGCTTTCTTT. The V call is TRBV6-5, the J call TRBJ1-1; a possible D gene is TRBD1 (6 bases). The V gene lost 0 bases and the J gene lost 8 bases, with 10 bases spanning the gap. Germline V gene lookup returns CDR1 MNHEY and CDR2 SVGAGI. The CDR3 runs 13 residues.

This sequence joins TRBV5-4 and TRBJ1-1, with D unresolved. CDR1 SGHNT and CDR2 YYREEE come from the germline V gene (reference sequence). Trimming left V 2 bases short and J 6 bases short, with 11 bases between. The CDR3 sequence is 13 residues long. CDR3 in amino acids: CASSFSVDPEAFF. The CDR3 DNA is TGTGCCAGCAGCTTTAGCGTCGATCCTGAAGCTTTCTTT.

The CDR3 loop is CASSVDSRWNTQYF. CDR3 DNA sequence: TGTGCCAGCAGCGTAGATTCTAGGTGGAATACGCAGTATTTT. This chain uses TRBV9 with TRBJ2-3, with no clear D. The germline V gene has CDR1 SGDLS and CDR2 YYNGEE. V was pared by 0 bases and J by 7 bases, with 12 bases between. The CDR3 consists of 14 residues.

The rearrangement links TRBV27 to TRBJ2-7; 7 nucleotides align to TRBD1. The CDR3 contains 12 residues. Germline V gives CDR1 MNHEY, CDR2 SMNVEV (reference sequence). V trimming: 5 bases; J trimming: 6 bases; junction bases outside the gene matches: 4. The CDR3 loop is CASSHRGIEQYF. The CDR3 DNA reads as TGTGCCAGCAGTCACAGGGGCATCGAGCAGTACTTC.

This chain joins TRBV2 and TRBJ1-1; no firm D call. The V gene lost 6 bases and the J gene lost 0 bases, with 5 bases spanning the gap. This CDR3 has 12 amino acids. CDR1 SNHLY and CDR2 FYNNEI come from the germline V gene. The CDR3 loop reads CASSWVNTEAFF. The CDR3 DNA reads as TGTGCCAGCAGCTGGGTGAACACTGAAGCTTTCTTT.

In its sample, this clone was seen once. The rearrangement joins TRBV29-1 to TRBJ2-7; 9 positions match TRBD1. This CDR3 comprises 14 residues. V shed 3 bases, J shed 7 bases, and the junction held 10 bases outside the gene matches. Germline CDR1 is SQVTM and CDR2 is ANQGSEA. In DNA form, the CDR3 reads TGCAGCGTTGATACAGGACAGGGGATTGGGGAGCAGTACTTC. Translated, it gives CSVDTGQGIGEQYF.

The chain is built from TRBV7-8 and TRBJ2-1, with 9 bases fitting TRBD1. The CDR3 has 15 residues. Germline V gives CDR1 SGHVS, CDR2 FQNEAQ. The junction had 3 bases not matched to a gene; V was cut back by 1 base and J by 5 bases. The CDR3 nucleotides read TGTGCCAGCAGCTTAGAGGGACAGGGACACAATGAGCAGTTCTTC. It is translated as CASSLEGQGHNEQFF.

The chain joins TRBV4-2 to TRBJ2-5; D is perhaps TRBD2 (6 bases). Germline V gives CDR1 LGHNA, CDR2 YNFKEQ. The CDR3 spans 13 residues. Trimming pared 1 base from V and 4 bases from J, leaving 7 bases between. CDR3 nucleotide sequence: TGTGCCAGCAGCCAAGGACTAGGAGAGACCCAGTACTTC. Translation: CASSQGLGETQYF.

Written as DNA, the CDR3 is TGTGCCACCAGCTCAGCCGGAACAGGGGTCTATGGCTACACCTTC. Translated, it gives CATSSAGTGVYGYTF. V and J are TRBV15 and TRBJ1-2, with TRBD1 identical over 7 bases. V shed 5 bases and J 4 bases; nucleotides not matched to a gene: 10. The CDR3 contains 15 residues. Germline loops: CDR1 LNHNV, CDR2 YYDKDF (reference sequence).

This clone was counted a few times. CDR3 residues: CASSSDRADTQYF. The CDR3 DNA reads TGTGCCAGCAGCTCCGACAGAGCAGATACGCAGTATTTT. V gene TRBV7-8 combines with J gene TRBJ2-3; possible D gene TRBD1, 5 bases. Looked up from germline, CDR1 is SGHVS and CDR2 is FQNEAQ. V was trimmed by 4 bases and J by 4 bases, leaving 9 bases between them. This CDR3 spans 13 amino acids. Supplemented by reference TRBV7-8 and TRBJ2-3, the full variable domain reads GAGVSQSPRYKVAKRGQDVALRCDPISGHVSLFWYQQALGQGPEFLTYFQNEAQLDKSGLPSDRFFAERPEGSVSTLKIQRTQQEDSAVYLCASSSDRADTQYFGPGTRLTVL.

This clone was detected a few times. The chain employs TRBV4-1 and TRBJ1-1, with 7 bases that match TRBD1. CDR3 size: 14 residues. Per the germline V gene, CDR1 is MGHRA and CDR2 is YSYEKL. After removal of 4 bases from V and 4 bases from J, the junction contained 6 bases not matched to a gene. CDR3 in DNA: TGCGCCAGCAGCCTCGACAGGGAGGGCACTGAAGCTTTCTTT. It codes for CASSLDREGTEAFF.

This clone has only a few counts. The chain recombines TRBV13 with TRBJ1-5; D remains ambiguous. Germline V gene sequence: CDR1 PRHDT, CDR2 FYEKMQ (reference sequence). V lost 3 bases, J lost 6 bases, and 9 bases lay in between. There are 13 residues in the CDR3. The CDR3 here is CASSFGRGQPQHF. The CDR3 bases are TGTGCCAGCAGCTTTGGTCGCGGTCAGCCCCAGCATTTT.